One sample yielded the 15 T cell receptor beta chains listed below, sequenced in a study of cytomegalovirus exposure and HLA in healthy donors. The PCR contained 60 Vbeta and 13 Jbeta primers. Clones were read by immunoSEQ multiplex PCR, and TCRdb kept only the in-frame ones, dropping some. This sample yields more than 85,000 clones, of which over 65% are seen a single time; approximately 1.3% belongs to the top ten. Sequencing used PBMCs. All receptors come from a woman aged 25 to 39 in good health and CMV-seronegative.

This clone was seen only a few times. The V call is TRBV4-3, the J call TRBJ2-5, with 8 bases matching TRBD2. The end of the DNA aligns better with TRBJ2-7, so the J call may be wrong. This CDR3 spans 16 amino acids. Germline lookup yields CDR1 LGHNA and CDR2 YSLEER. CDR3 amino acids: CASSQDVTSGSYEQYF. The CDR3, as DNA: TGCGCCAGCAGCCAAGATGTTACTAGCGGTTCCTACGAGCAGTACTTC.

CDR3 in DNA: TGTGCCAGCAGCTTGGCCGGGGCAGGGGCAGGCTACACCTTC. Amino acid sequence: CASSLAGAGAGYTF. The V gene is TRBV5-4, the J gene TRBJ1-2; perhaps TRBD1 as D (6 bases). This CDR3 spans 14 amino acids. Germline CDR1 and CDR2: SGHNT and YYREEE (reference sequence). V gave up 0 bases and J gave up 8 bases, with 14 bases separating them.

This clone was seen a handful of times. The chain employs TRBV13 and TRBJ2-2; 11 bases fit TRBD2. Germline trimming cut 5 bases from V and 0 bases from J; bases unmatched to any gene: 8. The CDR3 covers 18 residues. Germline lookup yields CDR1 PRHDT and CDR2 FYEKMQ (reference sequence). DNA for the CDR3: TGTGCCAGCAGCCCGGGGGTAGCGGGAGGGACGAACACCGGGGAGCTGTTTTTT. Translating it yields CASSPGVAGGTNTGELFF. Full variable domain (remainder filled in from reference TRBV13 and TRBJ2-2): AAGVIQSPRHLIKEKRETATLKCYPIPRHDTVYWYQQGPGQDPQFLISFYEKMQSDKGSIPDRFSAQQFSDYHSELNMSSLELGDSALYFCASSPGVAGGTNTGELFFGEGSRLTVL.

In its sample, this clone was seen once. The chain couples TRBV6-1 to TRBJ1-5, with no clear D. The germline V and J ends were trimmed by 3 bases and 7 bases, with 4 bases remaining between them. The germline CDR1 and CDR2 sequences are MNHNS and SASEGT. This CDR3 spans 11 amino acids. In DNA, the CDR3 is TGTGCCAGCAGTGACCGGCAGCCCCAGCATTTT. This codes for CASSDRQPQHF.

This chain connects TRBV30 to TRBJ2-7; 7 bases are shared with TRBD1. Trimming removed 2 bases from V and 3 bases from J; junction bases left unmatched: 7. CDR1 GTSNPN and CDR2 SVGIG come from the germline V gene (reference sequence). CDR3 length: 14 amino acids. The DNA of the CDR3 is TGTGCCTGGAGTAAAACAGGGGCCGGCTACGAGCAGTACTTC. This gives the protein CAWSKTGAGYEQYF.

The chain employs TRBV7-2 and TRBJ1-2, with D unresolved. V dropped 3 bases and J dropped 7 bases, with 18 bases sitting between them. The CDR3 sequence is 15 residues long. Germline CDR1 is SGHTA and CDR2 is FQGNSA. Written as DNA, the CDR3 is TGTGCCAGCAGCTTTGAGAACAGCATAAGTGGTGGCTACACCTTC. Translated, it gives CASSFENSISGGYTF.

The chain has TRBV13 and TRBJ1-3; D unresolved. CDR3 length: 11 residues. V was cut by 4 bases and J by 8 bases, with 6 bases left in between. The germline V gene encodes CDR1 PRHDT and CDR2 FYEKMQ (reference sequence). The CDR3 spells CASSSRDTIYF. In DNA form, the CDR3 reads TGTGCCAGCAGCTCCCGTGACACCATATATTTT.

Written as DNA, the CDR3 is TGTGCCAGTACCCTAGTCGGAGGCTACAATGAGCAGTTCTTC. It is translated as CASTLVGGYNEQFF. The chain couples TRBV19 to TRBJ2-1; TRBD2 is a possible D gene (5 bases). V was clipped by 7 bases and J by 3 bases, with 13 bases between them. The CDR3 is made up of 14 amino acids. Germline CDR1 is LNHDA and CDR2 is SQIVND (reference sequence).

The rearrangement joins TRBV2 to TRBJ2-1; a weak D match, TRBD2 (6 bases). Deletions cut 6 bases from V and 7 bases from J, with 13 bases between. CDR1 and CDR2 (germline): SNHLY, FYNNEI. The CDR3 runs to 13 residues. CDR3 in DNA: TGTGCCAGCAGGGCCGGGACTCCAAATGAGCAGTTCTTC. Translated: CASRAGTPNEQFF.

The gene calls are TRBV18 and TRBJ1-4, with D possibly TRBD1 on 5 matching bases. This CDR3 region has 15 residues. V lost 5 bases and J 5 bases, leaving 15 bases between the germline ends. Germline V gives CDR1 KGHSH, CDR2 LQKENI. The chain's CDR3 is CASSSNQGGNEKLFF. CDR3 nucleotide sequence: TGTGCCAGCTCATCAAACCAGGGTGGGAATGAAAAACTGTTTTTT. The full variable domain, its missing parts supplied by reference TRBV18 and TRBJ1-4, is NAGVMQNPRHLVRRRGQEARLRCSPMKGHSHVYWYRQLPEEGLKFMVYLQKENIIDESGMPKERFSAEFPKEGPSILRIQQVVRGDSAAYFCASSSNQGGNEKLFFGSGTQLSVL.

V gene TRBV30 combines with J gene TRBJ1-2; D call uncertain. CDR3 size: 13 residues. Deletions cut 3 bases from V and 0 bases from J, with 8 bases between. In germline, CDR1 is GTSNPN, CDR2 SVGIG (reference sequence). The CDR3 DNA reads TGTGCCTGGAGCCCACAGTCTAACTATGGCTACACCTTC. Translation gives CAWSPQSNYGYTF.

The genes are TRBV7-2 and TRBJ2-5, with D possibly matching TRBD2 (6 bases). Germline assignment: CDR1 SGHTA and CDR2 FQGNSA. The CDR3 covers 15 residues. Trimming removed 1 base at V and 0 bases at J, with 9 bases between. The DNA of the CDR3 is TGTGCCAGCAGCTTAGGCGGGGCGTACCAAGAGACCCAGTACTTC. Amino acids: CASSLGGAYQETQYF.

The gene calls are TRBV7-8 and TRBJ2-1, with TRBD1 matching over 11 bases. V was pared by 5 bases and J by 7 bases, with 10 bases of the junction left unmatched. Germline CDR1 reads SGHVS; CDR2 reads FQNEAQ. The CDR3 runs to 16 residues. The CDR3 region has the DNA TGTGCCAGCAGCATGAACCCGGGACAGGGGGAGAATGAGCAGTTCTTC. This codes for CASSMNPGQGENEQFF.

The gene calls are TRBV25-1 and TRBJ2-5, with 9 nucleotides matching TRBD2. J lost 5 bases, V lost 3 bases, and 10 bases had no gene match. The CDR3 spans 16 residues. CDR1 and CDR2 (germline): MGHDK, SYGVNS. CDR3 region: CASSDTAGGWRETQYF. The CDR3, as DNA: TGTGCCAGCAGTGACACAGCGGGAGGTTGGAGGGAGACCCAGTACTTC. Combining the CDR3 with reference TRBV25-1 and TRBJ2-5 gives the whole variable domain EADIYQTPRYLVIGTGKKITLECSQTMGHDKMYWYQQDPGMELHLIHYSYGVNSTEKGDLSSESTVSRIRTEHFPLTLESARPSHTSQYLCASSDTAGGWRETQYFGPGTRLLVL.

The CDR3 sequence is CASSLGTGGSLKTQYF. CDR3 DNA sequence: TGCGCCAGCAGCTTGGGAACAGGGGGGTCGTTGAAGACCCAGTACTTC. The chain combines TRBV5-1 with TRBJ2-5, with 8 positions matching TRBD1. Germline trimming cut 0 bases from V and 6 bases from J; bases unmatched to any gene: 10. The germline V gene has CDR1 SGHRS and CDR2 YFSETQ. The CDR3 has 16 amino acids.